Below are 15 T cell receptor beta chains sequenced from a single sample in a study of CD8 T cells in Susac syndrome. Random hexamers primed reverse transcription of about 0.5 to 1 ug RNA. A single record per CDR3 protein comes from TCRdb applying MiXCR to the immunoSEQ multiplex PCR reads. The repertoire has about 140,000 distinct CDR3 sequences, about 95% of them found once; the top ten carry about 0.11%. Sequenced material: CD4+ T cells from PBMCs. Source of these receptors: a human donor with multiple sclerosis.

This clonotype was counted a single time. This sequence joins TRBV20-1 and TRBJ2-7, with D maybe TRBD2 (5 bases). CDR1 and CDR2 (germline): DFQATT, SNEGSKA (reference sequence). The CDR3 contains 14 residues. V dropped 0 bases and J dropped 2 bases, with 11 bases sitting between them. The CDR3 protein is CSARDSAGPYEQYF. As DNA, the CDR3 is TGCAGTGCTAGAGATAGCGCCGGGCCCTACGAGCAGTACTTC.

This clonotype was seen more than once but under ten times. The chain employs TRBV29-1 and TRBJ2-3, with D perhaps TRBD2 (6 bases). Per germline, CDR1 SQVTM and CDR2 ANQGSEA. The CDR3 length is 13 residues. V lost 5 bases, J lost 4 bases, and 13 bases lay in between. The CDR3 spells CSVKTGAPDTQYF. In DNA, the CDR3 is TGCAGCGTTAAAACGGGAGCGCCAGATACGCAGTATTTT.

This chain connects TRBV5-6 to TRBJ2-5; a possible D gene is TRBD2 (5 bases). V was cut by 6 bases and J by 5 bases, with 17 bases left in between. The CDR3 is 14 residues long. Per the germline V gene, CDR1 is SGHDT and CDR2 is YYEEEE. DNA of the CDR3: TGTGCCAGCACTTCCCCTGGAAGAGGGGAGACCCAGTACTTC. It translates to CASTSPGRGETQYF.

The chain employs TRBV19 and TRBJ2-2; 10 nucleotides line up with TRBD2. V trimming: 10 bases; J trimming: 9 bases; junction bases outside the gene matches: 14. This CDR3 contains 15 residues. Germline assignment: CDR1 LNHDA and CDR2 SQIVND (reference sequence). CDR3 nucleotide sequence: TGTGCCATCGCACCGGGACTAGCGCCCCCCCGGGAGCTGTTTTTT. Amino acid sequence: CAIAPGLAPPRELFF.

The gene calls are TRBV5-1 and TRBJ1-2; D remains ambiguous. The CDR3 contains 14 residues. Germline assignment: CDR1 SGHRS and CDR2 YFSETQ. Trimming removed 3 bases from V and 8 bases from J, with 17 bases in between. CDR3 sequence reads: CASSSDPFVGGYTF. CDR3 DNA: TGCGCCAGCAGCTCGGACCCTTTCGTAGGAGGCTACACCTTC.

The rearrangement uses TRBV12-3 or TRBV12-4 and TRBJ1-1; no reliable D call. V lost 7 bases and J 1 base, leaving 10 bases between the germline ends. This CDR3 has 13 residues. The CDR3 loop reads CASTQVENTEAFF. CDR3 sequence (DNA): TGTGCCAGCACCCAGGTCGAGAACACTGAAGCTTTCTTT.

CDR3 protein: CSVEGLRGQLNYGYTF. DNA of the CDR3: TGCAGCGTTGAAGGGCTTCGCGGGCAGCTTAACTATGGCTACACCTTC. The genes are TRBV29-1 and TRBJ1-2; D unclear. Germline V gene data show CDR1 as SQVTM and CDR2 as ANQGSEA. Trimming shortened V by 1 base and J by 1 base, and 16 bases separated the two germline ends. CDR3 size: 16 residues.

This clonotype occurred a few times. The genes are TRBV11-1 and TRBJ1-2, with D perhaps TRBD1 (5 bases). Germline lookup yields CDR1 SGHAT and CDR2 FQDESV (reference sequence). The CDR3 runs 14 residues. V was trimmed by 2 bases and J by 2 bases, leaving 9 bases between them. The CDR3 DNA sequence: TGTGCCAGCAGCTTATCCCCAGGGAACTATGGCTACACCTTC. Translating it yields CASSLSPGNYGYTF.

The chain joins TRBV29-1 to TRBJ2-2; D gene unclear. V was shortened by 8 bases and J by 0 bases, with 13 bases between the two germline ends. The germline CDR1 and CDR2 sequences are SQVTM and ANQGSEA. The CDR3 is 14 amino acids. For the CDR3, the DNA is TGCAGCTGTTTATCCGGTACGAACACCGGGGAGCTGTTTTTT. Protein sequence: CSCLSGTNTGELFF.

The V call is TRBV20-1, the J call TRBJ2-5; D remains unclear. Germline CDR1 reads DFQATT; CDR2 reads SNEGSKA (reference sequence). The CDR3 spans 12 residues. V was pared by 0 bases and J by 4 bases, with 6 bases between. CDR3 loop: CSAREPGETQYF. The DNA of the CDR3 is TGCAGTGCTAGAGAGCCAGGAGAGACCCAGTACTTC.

V usage is TRBV12-3 or TRBV12-4 and J usage is TRBJ1-5, with D possibly matching TRBD1 (5 bases). With 2 bases removed from V and 4 bases from J, the gap between germline ends came to 12 bases. This CDR3 contains 15 residues. The CDR3 region has the DNA TGTGCCAGCAGTTTATGGACACCACCGAATCAGCCCCAGCATTTT. Translation: CASSLWTPPNQPQHF.

This clonotype was observed a single time. The DNA for the CDR3 is TGTGCCAGCAGTCCCGTGAAAGTCTACAATGAGCAGTTCTTC. Translation gives CASSPVKVYNEQFF. This chain connects TRBV12-3 or TRBV12-4 to TRBJ2-1; D remains ambiguous. V lost 5 bases, J lost 3 bases, and 11 bases lay in between. This CDR3 has 14 residues.

This clonotype was counted between two and nine times. This rearrangement joins TRBV29-1 to TRBJ1-1, with 9 bases fitting TRBD1. V lost 0 bases, J lost 4 bases, and 9 bases stayed unmatched. The CDR3 has 16 residues. CDR1 SQVTM and CDR2 ANQGSEA come from the germline V gene. The CDR3 region has the DNA TGCAGCGTTGAAGATCCCGGGACAGGGAGAAGCACTGAAGCTTTCTTT. It codes for CSVEDPGTGRSTEAFF.

The chain has TRBV7-8 and TRBJ1-6; weak D call: TRBD1 (5 bases). Germline V lookup: CDR1 SGHVS, CDR2 FQNEAQ. The CDR3 is 18 residues long. V was shortened by 0 bases and J by 0 bases, with 12 bases between the two germline ends. The CDR3 DNA sequence: TGTGCCAGCAGCTTAGCGCGTCCAGGGAGCTCCTATAATTCACCCCTCCACTTT. Its translation is CASSLARPGSSYNSPLHF.

The chain has TRBV5-1 and TRBJ2-5; TRBD1 agrees at 8 bases. V trimming: 6 bases; J trimming: 1 base; junction bases outside the gene matches: 2. This CDR3 has 13 amino acids. Germline loops: CDR1 SGHRS, CDR2 YFSETQ. The CDR3 coding sequence is TGCGCCAGCATTGGACAGGGCCAAGAGACCCAGTACTTC. Amino acids: CASIGQGQETQYF.